This TCR beta chain was sequenced in a study of cytomegalovirus exposure and HLA in healthy donors. Amplification used 60 Vbeta primers and 13 Jbeta primers. Libraries were prepared by immunoSEQ multiplex PCR; TCRdb keeps only in-frame clonotypes and omits some of them. Counted here are 110,000 or so clones, 82% occurring once; the ten biggest clones make up approximately 2.7%. This clone turned up a few times. Its antigen remains unidentified. Overall study results and limits: In an earlier analysis, productive rearrangement rates for most beta V segments clustered near 90% or 30%.

Sequenced input: PBMCs. This TCR came from a woman younger than 30 in good health and CMV-seronegative.

The CDR3 loop is CASSPGLAGVIGELFF. The CDR3 bases are TGCGCCAGCAGCCCGGGACTAGCGGGAGTGATCGGGGAGCTGTTTTTT. The gene calls are TRBV5-1 and TRBJ2-2; 14 positions match TRBD2. V shed 4 bases and J 7 bases; nucleotides not matched to a gene: 6. The CDR3 extends over 16 amino acids. Germline CDR1 SGHRS, CDR2 YFSETQ.